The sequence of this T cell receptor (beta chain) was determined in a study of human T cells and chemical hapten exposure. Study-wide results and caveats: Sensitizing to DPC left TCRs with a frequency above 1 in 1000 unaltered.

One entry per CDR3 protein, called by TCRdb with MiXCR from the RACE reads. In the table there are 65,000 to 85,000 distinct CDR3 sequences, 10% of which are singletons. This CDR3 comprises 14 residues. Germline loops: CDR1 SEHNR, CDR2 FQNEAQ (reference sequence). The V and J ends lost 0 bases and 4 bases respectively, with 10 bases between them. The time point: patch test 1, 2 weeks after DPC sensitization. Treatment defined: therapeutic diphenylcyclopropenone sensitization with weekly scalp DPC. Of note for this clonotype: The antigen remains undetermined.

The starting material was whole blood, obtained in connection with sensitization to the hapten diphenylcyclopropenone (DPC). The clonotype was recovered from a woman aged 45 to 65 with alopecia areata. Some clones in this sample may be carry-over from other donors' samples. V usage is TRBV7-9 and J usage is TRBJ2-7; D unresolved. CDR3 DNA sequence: TGTGCCAGCAGCTTAGCGAACAGTATGTACGAGCAGTACTTC. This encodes CASSLANSMYEQYF.